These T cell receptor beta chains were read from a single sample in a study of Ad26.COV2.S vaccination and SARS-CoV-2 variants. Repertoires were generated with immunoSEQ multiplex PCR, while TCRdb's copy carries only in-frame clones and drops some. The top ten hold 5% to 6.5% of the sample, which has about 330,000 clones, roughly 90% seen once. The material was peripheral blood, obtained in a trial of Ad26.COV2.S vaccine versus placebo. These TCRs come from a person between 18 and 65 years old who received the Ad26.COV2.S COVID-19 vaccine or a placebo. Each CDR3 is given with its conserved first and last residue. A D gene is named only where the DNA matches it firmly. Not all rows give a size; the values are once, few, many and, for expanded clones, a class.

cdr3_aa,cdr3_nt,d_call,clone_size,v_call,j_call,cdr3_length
CASSPLSAYNEQFF,TGTGCCAGCTCGCCGTTAAGTGCCTACAATGAGCAGTTCTTC,-,-,TRBV18,TRBJ2-1,14
CASSRGWGENTEAFF,TGTGCCAGCAGCCGGGGCTGGGGGGAGAACACTGAAGCTTTCTTT,-,-,TRBV9,TRBJ1-1,15
CASSLSGDQETQYF,TGTGCCAGCAGCTTATCGGGCGACCAAGAGACCCAGTACTTC,-,-,TRBV7-3,TRBJ2-5,14
CASSPERIYQETQYF,TGTGCCAGTAGTCCGGAGCGGATCTACCAAGAGACCCAGTACTTC,-,-,TRBV19,TRBJ2-5,15
CASSLDSVNTEAFF,TGCGCCAGCAGCCTGGACAGCGTGAACACTGAAGCTTTCTTT,-,-,TRBV4-3,TRBJ1-1,14
CASSEFRSGNTIYF,TGTGCCAGCAGTGAATTCCGCTCTGGAAACACCATATATTTT,-,-,TRBV2,TRBJ1-3,14
CASSRGSYNEQFF,TGCGCCAGCAGTCGGGGCTCCTACAATGAGCAGTTCTTC,-,-,TRBV10-2,TRBJ2-1,13
CASGTGPYEQYF,TGTGCCAGTGGGACTGGCCCCTACGAGCAGTACTTC,-,once,TRBV19,TRBJ2-7,12
CASSAQTEYQPQHF,TGTGCCAGCAGTGCCCAGACAGAGTACCAGCCCCAGCATTTT,-,-,TRBV2,TRBJ1-5,14
CASDKGQSSSTDTQYF,TGTGCCAGCGATAAGGGACAGTCTTCAAGCACAGATACGCAGTATTTT,TRBD1,-,TRBV5-8,TRBJ2-3,16
CASRASNTGELFF,TGTGCCAGCCGGGCCTCGAACACCGGGGAGCTGTTTTTT,-,once,TRBV27,TRBJ2-2,13
CASTQRSGNQPQHF,TGTGCCAGCACGCAGCGCTCGGGCAATCAGCCCCAGCATTTT,-,-,TRBV6-4,TRBJ1-5,14
CASSLSPGSGANVLTF,TGTGCCAGTAGTCTATCCCCGGGGTCTGGGGCCAACGTCCTGACTTTC,-,-,TRBV19,TRBJ2-6,16
CASSQVDGYGYTF,TGCGCCAGCAGCCAAGTGGATGGCTATGGCTACACCTTC,-,-,TRBV4-3,TRBJ1-2,13
CASKRVATNEKLFF,TGTGCCAGCAAAAGGGTCGCAACTAATGAAAAACTGTTTTTT,-,few,TRBV6-5,TRBJ1-4,14
CASSLVPGSQETQYF,TGTGCCAGCAGCTTAGTGCCGGGGTCCCAAGAGACCCAGTACTTC,-,-,TRBV11-2,TRBJ2-5,15
CASAEAGTPVNNEQFF,TGCGCCAGCGCCGAGGCGGGTACCCCCGTCAACAATGAGCAGTTCTTC,-,once,TRBV5-1,TRBJ2-1,16
CASSHGPDSNTEAFF,TGTGCCAGCAGCCATGGCCCCGACAGTAACACTGAAGCTTTCTTT,-,-,TRBV4-2,TRBJ1-1,15
CSVVLLYRNTEAFF,TGCAGCGTTGTATTGTTGTACAGGAACACTGAAGCTTTCTTT,-,once,TRBV29-1,TRBJ1-1,14
CATSRDWGTQYF,TGTGCCACCAGCAGAGATTGGGGGACCCAGTACTTC,-,-,TRBV15,TRBJ2-5,12
CATSDGAQETQYF,TGTGCCACCAGTGACGGGGCGCAAGAGACCCAGTACTTC,-,-,TRBV24-1,TRBJ2-5,13
CASSYSGGFETQYF,TGTGCCAGCAGTTACTCGGGCGGTTTCGAGACCCAGTACTTC,-,-,TRBV6-2/TRBV6-3,TRBJ2-5,14
CASKSTVGRNTIYF,TGTGCCAGCAAAAGTACAGTCGGTAGAAACACCATATATTTT,-,-,TRBV13,TRBJ1-3,14
CASSLAGYTGGELFF,TGTGCCAGCAGCTTAGCGGGCTACACCGGCGGGGAGCTGTTTTTT,-,-,TRBV7-2,TRBJ2-2,15
CASSYKPLGEQFF,TGTGCCAGCAGCTACAAACCCTTGGGTGAGCAGTTCTTC,-,once,TRBV5-6,TRBJ2-1,13
CAWSVRQGRQPQHF,TGTGCCTGGAGTGTCAGACAGGGACGGCAGCCCCAGCATTTT,TRBD1,-,TRBV30,TRBJ1-5,14
CASSLVRSEGVNSPLHF,TGTGCCAGCAGCTTAGTCCGCAGTGAGGGGGTTAATTCACCCCTCCACTTT,-,few,TRBV7-9,TRBJ1-6,17